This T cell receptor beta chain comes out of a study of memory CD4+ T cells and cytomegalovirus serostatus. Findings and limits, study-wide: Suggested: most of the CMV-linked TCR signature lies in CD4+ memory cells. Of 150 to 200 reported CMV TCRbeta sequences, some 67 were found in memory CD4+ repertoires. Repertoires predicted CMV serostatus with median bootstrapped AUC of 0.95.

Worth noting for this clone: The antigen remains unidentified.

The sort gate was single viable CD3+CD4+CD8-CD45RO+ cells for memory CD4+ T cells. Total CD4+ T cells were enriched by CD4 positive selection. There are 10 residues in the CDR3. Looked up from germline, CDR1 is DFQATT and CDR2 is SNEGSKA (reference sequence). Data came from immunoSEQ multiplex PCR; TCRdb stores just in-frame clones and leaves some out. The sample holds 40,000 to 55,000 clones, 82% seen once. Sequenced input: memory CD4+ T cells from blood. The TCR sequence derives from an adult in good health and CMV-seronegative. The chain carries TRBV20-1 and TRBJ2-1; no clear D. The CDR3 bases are TGCAGGGCGATTGGGGATGAGCAGTTCTTC. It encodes CRAIGDEQFF.